Sequencing of this TCR beta chain was carried out in a study of blood T cells in healthy people across ages. Study conclusions and caveats: TCR beta diversity, measured per million T cells, fell in a roughly linear way with age.

Primers used in a second PCR of about 6 to 11 cycles were a sample-barcoded 5' primer and a J-beta primer mix. TCRdb itself ran the 5' RACE reads through MiXCR, one entry per CDR3 protein. Counted here are about 720,000 distinct CDR3 sequences, around 25% occurring once; the ten biggest clones make up under 4.5%. This clonotype was found a few times. Its antigen remains unknown. V shed 8 bases and J shed 0 bases, with 13 bases lying between them. Per the germline V gene, CDR1 is SNHLY and CDR2 is FYNNEI. This CDR3 comprises 14 residues. These same data were also listed under a study on T cells of mothers and their children. That report notes: More than five children and their three healthy Caucasian mothers were the donors.

The origin of this receptor is a boy aged 10-17 years in good health. This chain uses TRBV2 with TRBJ2-5, with D maybe TRBD2 (6 bases). The sample consisted of blood. CDR3 DNA sequence: TGTGCCAGCGGGGGAGGCACGTACCAAGAGACCCAGTACTTC. Its translation: CASGGGTYQETQYF.